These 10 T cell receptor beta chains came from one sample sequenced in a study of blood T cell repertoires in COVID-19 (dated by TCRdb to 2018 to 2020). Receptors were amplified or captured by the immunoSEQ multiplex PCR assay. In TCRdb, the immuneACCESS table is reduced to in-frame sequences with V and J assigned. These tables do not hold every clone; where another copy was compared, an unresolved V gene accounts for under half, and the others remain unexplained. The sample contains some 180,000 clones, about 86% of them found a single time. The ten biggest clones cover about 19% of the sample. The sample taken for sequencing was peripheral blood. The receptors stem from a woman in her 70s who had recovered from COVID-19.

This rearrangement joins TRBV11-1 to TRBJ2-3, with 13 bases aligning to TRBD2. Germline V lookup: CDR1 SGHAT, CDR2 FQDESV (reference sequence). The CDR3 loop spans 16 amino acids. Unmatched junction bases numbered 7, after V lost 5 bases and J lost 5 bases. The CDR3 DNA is TGTGCCAGCAGCCCCCGGACTAGCGGGAGTGGAGATACGCAGTATTTT. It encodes CASSPRTSGSGDTQYF.

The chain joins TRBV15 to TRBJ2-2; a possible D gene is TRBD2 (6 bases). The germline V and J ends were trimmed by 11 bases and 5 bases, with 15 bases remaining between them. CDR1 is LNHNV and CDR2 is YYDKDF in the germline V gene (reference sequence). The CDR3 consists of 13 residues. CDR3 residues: CAANRGGTGELFF. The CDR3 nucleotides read TGTGCCGCCAACAGAGGAGGGACCGGGGAGCTGTTTTTT.

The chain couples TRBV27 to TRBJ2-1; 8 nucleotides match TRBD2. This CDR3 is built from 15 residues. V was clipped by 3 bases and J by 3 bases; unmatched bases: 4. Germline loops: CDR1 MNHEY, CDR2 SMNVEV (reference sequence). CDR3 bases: TGTGCCAGCAGTTTCCCCGCGGGAGGCTACAATGAGCAGTTCTTC. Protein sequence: CASSFPAGGYNEQFF.

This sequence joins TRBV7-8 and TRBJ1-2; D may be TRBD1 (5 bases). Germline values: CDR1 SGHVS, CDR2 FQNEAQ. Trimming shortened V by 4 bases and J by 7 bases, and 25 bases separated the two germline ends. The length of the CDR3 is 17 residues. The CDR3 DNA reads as TGTGCCAGCAGCTCCAACCCTGGGAGGCCGAAGGGGTCTGGCTACACCTTC. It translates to CASSSNPGRPKGSGYTF.

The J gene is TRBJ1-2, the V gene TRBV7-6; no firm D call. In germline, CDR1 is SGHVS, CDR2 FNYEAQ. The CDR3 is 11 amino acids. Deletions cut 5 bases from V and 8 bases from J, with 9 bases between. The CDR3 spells CASSPREGYTF. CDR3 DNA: TGTGCCAGCAGCCCCCGGGAGGGCTACACCTTC.

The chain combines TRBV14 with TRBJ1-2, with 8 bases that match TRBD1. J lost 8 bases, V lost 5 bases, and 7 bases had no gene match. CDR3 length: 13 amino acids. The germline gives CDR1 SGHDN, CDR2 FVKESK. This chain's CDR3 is CASSTGTGWGYTF. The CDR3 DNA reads TGTGCCAGCAGCACGGGGACAGGCTGGGGCTACACCTTC.

CDR3 coding DNA: TGCGCCAGCAGTGAGAGGGACAGGGGTACTCACAATGAGCAGTTCTTC. It yields the protein CASSERDRGTHNEQFF. This sequence joins TRBV10-1 and TRBJ2-1; TRBD1 matches at 10 bases. J gave up 5 bases and V 2 bases, and 6 bases lay outside the gene matches. Germline assignment: CDR1 WNHNN and CDR2 SYGVQD (reference sequence). The CDR3 length is 16 residues.

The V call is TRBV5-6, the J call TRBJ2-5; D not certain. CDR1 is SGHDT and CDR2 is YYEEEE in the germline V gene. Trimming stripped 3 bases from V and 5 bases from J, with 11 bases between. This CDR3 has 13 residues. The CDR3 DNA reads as TGTGCCAGCAGCTGGGCCTCCAAGGAGACCCAGTACTTC. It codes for CASSWASKETQYF.

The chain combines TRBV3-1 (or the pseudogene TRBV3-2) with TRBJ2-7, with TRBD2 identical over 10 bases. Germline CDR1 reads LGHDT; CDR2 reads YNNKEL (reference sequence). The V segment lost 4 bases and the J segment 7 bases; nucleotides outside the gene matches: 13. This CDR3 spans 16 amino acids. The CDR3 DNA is TGTGCCAGCAGCCTCCGAGGAGCGGGAGGGACGGGGGAGCAGTACTTC. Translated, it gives CASSLRGAGGTGEQYF.

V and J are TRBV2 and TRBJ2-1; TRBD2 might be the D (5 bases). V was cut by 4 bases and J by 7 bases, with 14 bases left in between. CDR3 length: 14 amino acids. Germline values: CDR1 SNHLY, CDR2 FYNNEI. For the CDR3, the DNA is TGTGCCAGCAGTGCCGCCCGGGGAGCAAATGAGCAGTTCTTC. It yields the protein CASSAARGANEQFF.